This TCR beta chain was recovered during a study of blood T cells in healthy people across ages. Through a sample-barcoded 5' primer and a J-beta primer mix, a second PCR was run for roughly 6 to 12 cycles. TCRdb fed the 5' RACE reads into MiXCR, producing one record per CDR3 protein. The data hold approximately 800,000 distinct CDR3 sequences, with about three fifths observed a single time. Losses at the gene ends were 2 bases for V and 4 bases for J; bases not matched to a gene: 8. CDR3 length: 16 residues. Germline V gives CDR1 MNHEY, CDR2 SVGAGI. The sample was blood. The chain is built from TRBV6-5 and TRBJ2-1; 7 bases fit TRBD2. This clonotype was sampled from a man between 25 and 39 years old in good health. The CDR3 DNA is TGTGCCAGCAGTTACAGGGAGGGCCTAGTGTACAATGAGCAGTTCTTC. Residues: CASSYREGLVYNEQFF.